A selection of T cell receptor beta chains follows, all from one sample in a study of T cell repertoires in cytomegalovirus infection. TCRdb processed the reads anew with MiXCR; each CDR3 protein has one entry. The sample consists of hundreds of thousands of distinct CDR3 sequences, around 31% of them appearing once. The antigens for these receptors are not known. The sequences come from cultured CD8+ T cells from PBMCs, collected from culture after CMV antigen stimulation. These receptors were collected from a human donor in good health (CMV status not recorded). Some clones in this sample may be carry-over from other donors' samples. CDR3s include the opening cysteine and the closing phenylalanine or tryptophan. The D gene is left open where the match is weak. The listing skips clone size in some rows; elsewhere it reads once, few, many or a size class.

>few|TRBJ1-6|NA|TRBV5-4
CASSLRTSPLHF
TGTGCCAGCAGCTTGAGGACTTCACCCCTCCACTTT
>once|TRBJ2-5|NA|TRBV5-4
CASSLGGRAIYPPETQYF
TGTGCCAGCAGCCTTGGGGGCAGGGCTATTTATCCCCCAGAGACCCAGTACTTC
>NA|TRBJ1-2|NA|TRBV27
CASSSTGSGGYTF
TGTGCCAGCAGTTCGACAGGTAGTGGTGGCTACACCTTC
>few|TRBJ2-2|NA|TRBV7-6
CASSLDSRGGPLGGELFF
TGTGCCAGCAGCTTAGACTCCAGGGGTGGCCCTCTCGGCGGGGAGCTGTTTTTT
>NA|TRBJ2-5|TRBD1|TRBV6-2/TRBV6-3
CASSGRGQGETQYF
TGTGCCAGCAGCGGAAGGGGGCAGGGGGAGACCCAGTACTTC
>few|TRBJ1-1|TRBD1|TRBV28
CASSLETGWPTEAFF
TGTGCCAGCAGTTTGGAGACAGGGTGGCCCACTGAAGCTTTCTTT
>few|TRBJ2-4|NA|TRBV5-4
CASSWGGGTIQYF
TGTGCCAGCAGCTGGGGCGGCGGTACGATTCAGTACTTC
>NA|TRBJ2-2|NA|TRBV6-4
CASSDGSGELFF
TGTGCCAGCAGCGACGGCAGCGGGGAGCTGTTTTTT
>NA|TRBJ1-1|NA|TRBV28
CASSPAGDMNTEAFF
TGTGCCAGCAGTCCCGCCGGGGACATGAACACTGAAGCTTTCTTT
>NA|TRBJ2-3|NA|TRBV15
CATTGDADTQYF
TGTGCCACCACCGGGGACGCAGATACGCAGTATTTT
>many|TRBJ2-3|TRBD2|TRBV7-2
CASSLVYIGGGKDTQYF
TGTGCCAGCAGCTTAGTGTATATCGGCGGGGGGAAGGATACGCAGTATTTT
>few|TRBJ1-1|NA|TRBV27
CASSLWASNTEAFF
TGTGCCAGCAGTTTATGGGCCTCAAACACTGAAGCTTTCTTT
>NA|TRBJ1-1|NA|TRBV10-3
CAILRQNEAFF
TGTGCCATCCTGAGACAGAATGAAGCTTTCTTT
>few|TRBJ2-2|NA|TRBV4-3
CASSQRQGGHTGELFF
TGCGCCAGCAGCCAACGGCAGGGTGGGCACACCGGGGAGCTGTTTTTT
>few|TRBJ2-1|NA|TRBV20-1
CSARRQGSYNEQFF
TGCAGTGCTAGGCGACAAGGTTCCTACAATGAGCAGTTCTTC
>NA|TRBJ1-3|TRBD1|TRBV3-1
CASSQADRAGNTIYF
TGTGCCAGCAGCCAGGCCGACAGGGCTGGAAACACCATATATTTT
>NA|TRBJ1-2|TRBD1|TRBV6-2/TRBV6-3
CASTGQGLDGYTF
TGTGCCAGCACCGGACAGGGTCTCGATGGCTACACCTTC
>many|TRBJ1-2|TRBD1|TRBV7-8
CASSMTGDYGYTF
TGTGCCAGCAGCATGACAGGGGACTATGGCTACACCTTC
>many|TRBJ2-3|TRBD2|TRBV7-2
CASSPLTGTSGTDTQYF
TGTGCCAGCAGCCCCCTCACCGGGACTAGCGGCACAGATACGCAGTATTTT
>few|TRBJ2-7|TRBD1|TRBV14
CASSQVGTGYGEQYF
TGTGCCAGCAGCCAAGTCGGGACAGGGTATGGCGAGCAGTACTTC
>few|TRBJ2-7|NA|TRBV14
CASSQGSGSSYEQYF
TGTGCCAGCAGCCAAGGCAGCGGAAGCTCCTACGAGCAGTACTTC
>few|TRBJ2-3|NA|TRBV24-1
CATSVGPTDTQYF
TGTGCCACCAGTGTAGGCCCCACAGATACGCAGTATTTT
>few|TRBJ2-4|TRBD2|TRBV27
CASTKAGEAKNIQYF
TGTGCCAGCACTAAGGCGGGGGAGGCCAAAAACATTCAGTACTTC
>NA|TRBJ2-1|NA|TRBV7-9
CASSAGISEQFF
TGTGCCAGCAGCGCAGGGATCAGTGAGCAGTTCTTC
>many|TRBJ2-3|NA|TRBV7-8
CASSLFRDTQYF
TGTGCCAGCAGCTTATTCCGGGATACGCAGTATTTT
>NA|TRBJ1-2|NA|TRBV29-1
CSASPGGEPMESGGYTF
TGCAGCGCATCACCCGGGGGGGAACCTATGGAGAGTGGGGGCTACACCTTC
>once|TRBJ1-1|NA|TRBV6-2/TRBV6-3
CASSSRRRGPGGMNTEAFF
TGTGCCAGCAGTTCACGAAGACGCGGGCCGGGGGGCATGAACACTGAAGCTTTCTTT
>few|TRBJ2-4|NA|TRBV12-3/TRBV12-4
CASSFVVRGAKNIQYF
TGTGCCAGCAGTTTTGTAGTTAGGGGAGCCAAAAACATTCAGTACTTC
>few|TRBJ1-2|NA|TRBV4-1
CASSPYPGNYGYTF
TGCGCCAGCAGCCCCTATCCGGGAAACTATGGCTACACCTTC
>many|TRBJ2-1|NA|TRBV7-6
CASSHRSSYNEQFF
TGTGCCAGCAGCCACAGGAGCTCCTACAATGAGCAGTTCTTC
>NA|TRBJ1-6|TRBD1|TRBV2
CASSLTGKSYNSPLHF
TGTGCCAGCAGCCTGACAGGGAAGTCCTATAATTCACCCCTCCACTTT
>NA|TRBJ1-6|NA|TRBV24-1
CATSDPWAGETSYNSPLHF
TGTGCCACCAGTGATCCCTGGGCAGGCGAAACCTCCTATAATTCACCCCTCCACTTT
>NA|TRBJ1-1|NA|TRBV5-4
CATHLRNTEAFF
TGTGCCACACACCTACGGAACACTGAAGCTTTCTTT
>few|TRBJ2-5|NA|TRBV6-1
CASRTGTHQRETQYF
TGTGCCAGCAGGACCGGGACACACCAGAGAGAGACCCAGTACTTC
>NA|TRBJ2-3|TRBD2|TRBV4-1
CASSQRTSGGGTDTQYF
TGCGCCAGCAGCCAACGGACTAGCGGGGGTGGCACAGATACGCAGTATTTT
>once|TRBJ2-3|TRBD2|TRBV3-1
CASSQVNGGETDTQYF
TGTGCCAGCAGCCAAGTTAACGGGGGGGAAACAGATACGCAGTATTTT
>NA|TRBJ1-2|NA|TRBV6-2/TRBV6-3
CASSYQERDYGYTF
TGTGCCAGCAGTTACCAGGAAAGGGACTATGGCTACACCTTC
>NA|TRBJ1-1|NA|TRBV14
CASSQDNQGFTEAFF
TGTGCCAGCAGCCAAGATAATCAGGGTTTTACTGAAGCTTTCTTT
>many|TRBJ1-1|NA|TRBV7-9
CASSQGLSEGSF
TGTGCCAGCAGCCAGGGACTCTCCGAGGGGAGCTTT
>NA|TRBJ1-2|TRBD1|TRBV9
CASSHGQGAALNYGYTF
TGTGCCAGCAGCCACGGACAGGGGGCGGCTTTAAACTATGGCTACACCTTC